This entry lists 32 T cell receptor delta chains sequenced from one sample in a study of γδ T cells in repeated Plasmodium falciparum infection. Gammadelta T cells were flow-sorted from PBMC into Vgamma9/Vdelta2+ and Vdelta2-negative populations for bulk analysis. TCRdb reapplied CATT to the multiplex PCR reads. The sample holds approximately 93,000 delta-chain clones, 0.98% seen once. Sequences were obtained from gamma-delta T cells from blood. The receptors were sampled from a pool of human donors (malaria-infected and uninfected, not separated).

This clone occurred a few times. TCRdb pairs this DNA with a much larger clone's protein that differs at residue 9, likely a read error; the protein shown was translated from the DNA. The V gene is TRDV1, the J gene TRDJ1; D gene unclear. Because TCRdb records no J gene, it was assigned here through a match of the DNA to germline. CDR1 is TSWWSYY, CDR2 QGS, per germline. The CDR3 sequence is 14 residues long. V gave up 3 bases and J gave up 2 bases, with 10 bases separating them. CDR3 sequence: CALGDLTSTDKLIF. CDR3 DNA: TGTGCTCTTGGGGATTTAACCAGTACCGATAAACTCATCTTT.

This clone was found a few times. The translation of this DNA and the TCRdb protein of a much larger clone differ at residue 17, probably owing to a read error; the protein shown here is translated from the DNA. The CDR3 DNA reads TGTGCTCTTGGGGAACTAAGTCCTACGGAGGATACAACCGATAAACTCACCTTT. Translated: CALGELSPTEDTTDKLTF. The V gene is given as TRDV1, and no J gene call is available; the D call TRDD3 from the table was never checked on the DNA. Germline CDR1 is TSWWSYY and CDR2 is QGS. This CDR3 has 18 amino acids.

With regard to this clone: With only one base between it and a far larger clone, this is likely a read error. Other nucleotide sequences from this sample produce the same CDR3. This rearrangement joins TRDV2 to TRDJ1; 10 nucleotides align to TRDD3. TCRdb offers no J gene call, so here the DNA was matched to germline to obtain one. V shed 1 base and J 2 bases; nucleotides not matched to a gene: 15. The CDR3 is 19 residues long. The germline CDR1 and CDR2 sequences are GEAIGNYY and EKD. CDR3 residues: CACDTVPMVGDTGTDKLIF. The CDR3 nucleotides read TGTGCCTGTGACACTGTCCCAATGGTGGGGGATACAGGGACCGATAAACTCATCTTT.

Regarding this clone: This is likely an artifact of a read error, given a far larger clone one base away. Other DNA sequences within the sample encode an identical CDR3. The rearrangement joins TRDV1 to TRDJ1, with 9 bases lining up with TRDD3. The J gene, missing from TCRdb, was assigned here through DNA to germline matching. Germline V gene data show CDR1 as TSWWSYY and CDR2 as QGS. The CDR3 length is 17 residues. The CDR3 DNA follows: TGTGCTCTCGGGGGACCTTCCTTGTGGGGGATAAAGGCTAAACTCATCTTT. Protein product: CALGGPSLWGIKAKLIF.

Concerning this clone itself: The protein given by TCRdb reflects a much larger clone and differs at residue 5 from this DNA's translation, likely from a read error; the protein shown is the DNA's translation. The chain recombines TRDV1 with TRDJ1; 7 bases are a match to TRDD3. Assignment of the J gene here rests on matching the DNA to germline, because TCRdb gives none. The CDR3 has 15 amino acids. Germline V gene sequence: CDR1 TSWWSYY, CDR2 QGS. V lost 4 bases to trimming and J lost 3 bases; unmatched junction nucleotides: 8. In DNA, the CDR3 is TGTGCTCTTGGGGGACGGTTGGGGGACTCCGATAAACTCATCTTT. Its translation: CALGGRLGDSDKLIF.

About this clone: The protein TCRdb gives is from a much larger clone and does not agree with this DNA's translation at residue 14, likely a read error; the protein shown here comes from the DNA. The chain joins TRDV2 to TRDJ3; tentatively, D is TRDD3 (6 bases). The J gene was not available in TCRdb and was assigned here by matching the DNA to germline segments. This CDR3 has 26 amino acids. Germline V CDR1 and CDR2: GEAIGNYY, EKD. The V and J ends lost 3 bases and 0 bases respectively, with 38 bases between them. The CDR3 DNA sequence: TGTGCCTGTGACCCGATTTCCCTTCAATCACCTGGGGACCGCCTAAGAAACTCCTGGGACACCCGACAGATGTTTTTC. Translation gives CACDPISLQSPGDRLRNSWDTRQMFF.

This clone was observed many times. This chain connects TRDV1 to TRDJ1, with a weak D call TRDD3 (6 bases). Germline V CDR1 and CDR2: TSWWSYY, QGS. This CDR3 contains 21 residues. Trimming removed 2 bases at V and 4 bases at J, with 32 bases between. The CDR3 region has the DNA TGTGCTCTTGGGGAAGAAGCCCAATGTGGGGGGGGGACCGAACCCCTCGATAAACTCATCTTT. Translated, it gives CALGEEAQCGGGTEPLDKLIF.

This clone was seen a few times. The protein in TCRdb stems from a much larger clone and differs at residue 25 from this DNA's translation, likely a read error; here the protein is translated from the DNA. The rearrangement joins TRDV1 to TRDJ1, with 9 nucleotides matching TRDD2. The J gene, missing from TCRdb, was assigned here through DNA to germline matching. The CDR3 extends over 28 amino acids. Germline assignment: CDR1 TSWWSYY and CDR2 QGS. The CDR3 bases are TGTGCTCTTGGGGAACCCCTGGTACCTTCCTACGTTCCCCGAAACCTCCGCCTGGGCCCTCCATACACCGATGAACTCATCTTT. The encoded protein is CALGEPLVPSYVPRNLRLGPPYTDELIF.

In its sample, this clone ranks as medium-sized. Other DNA sequences in this sample translate to the same CDR3. The V call is TRDV1, the J call TRDJ3, with 11 bases aligning to TRDD3. J was trimmed by 4 bases and V by 0 bases; bases with no gene match: 11. Germline CDR1 TSWWSYY, CDR2 QGS. The CDR3 is 21 residues long. The CDR3 region is CALGELPTGWGIRWDTRQMFF. CDR3 sequence (DNA): TGTGCTCTTGGGGAACTACCTACAGGGTGGGGGATACGATGGGACACCCGACAGATGTTTTTC.

This clone was detected only a few times. This likely reflects a read error, since a far larger clone is one base away. This sample includes further DNA sequences coding for the same CDR3. This chain uses TRDV2 with TRDJ1, with 12 bases that match TRDD3. TCRdb supplies no J gene; here it was assigned by aligning the nucleotide sequence to germline. Germline CDR1 reads GEAIGNYY; CDR2 reads EKD. This CDR3 is built from 17 residues. The J segment lost 3 bases and the V segment lost 0 bases, leaving 7 bases of the junction unmatched. For the CDR3, the DNA is TGTGCCTGTGACACCTCTGATCCTGGGGGATACGCCGATAAACTCATCTTT. Amino acid sequence: CACDTSDPGGYADKLIF.

This clone was picked up a small number of times. TCRdb's listed protein matches a much larger clone and diverges from this DNA's translation at residue 6, likely through a read error; the protein shown comes from the DNA. V and J are TRDV2 and TRDJ2, with a tentative D call TRDD3 (6 bases). TCRdb lists no J gene, so it was determined here by aligning the DNA to germline. Trimming left V 1 base short and J 1 base short, with 9 bases between. The CDR3 runs to 15 residues. CDR1 is GEAIGNYY and CDR2 is EKD in the germline V gene. CDR3 in DNA: TGTGCCTGTGACACTTCGGGGGATTTGACAGCACAACTCTTCTTT. Translating gives CACDTSGDLTAQLFF.

As concerns this clone: A read error likely explains this, since a far larger clone differs by one base. Within the sample, other DNA sequences also encode this same CDR3. The chain couples TRDV2 to TRDJ1; 13 nucleotides align to TRDD3. The J gene was not available in TCRdb and was assigned here by matching the DNA to germline segments. Germline CDR1 GEAIGNYY, CDR2 EKD. The CDR3 extends over 21 amino acids. The CDR3 nucleotides are TGTGCCTGTGACACCGTTACTGGGGGATACGCCGAGCGGAAGGACACTGATAAACTCATCTTT. Protein: CACDTVTGGYAERKDTDKLIF.

On this clone: This DNA translates differently at residue 13 from the TCRdb protein, which is that of a much larger clone; a read error is likely, and the protein shown is the DNA's own translation. The rearrangement joins TRDV2 to TRDJ1; TRDD2 or TRDD3 may be the D gene (5 bases each). Because TCRdb records no J gene, it was assigned here through a match of the DNA to germline. V lost 0 bases to trimming and J lost 5 bases, with 27 bases between them. CDR1 is GEAIGNYY, CDR2 EKD, per germline. This CDR3 is 19 amino acids long. CDR3 bases: TGTGCCTGTGACACCCTCCGAGGGGGCCCTTCACCTGCGATGGATAAACTCATCTTT. Translation gives CACDTLRGGPSPAMDKLIF.

This clone was detected a few times. The TCRdb protein, from a much larger clone, departs from this DNA's translation at residue 3, likely by read error; the protein shown derives from the DNA. The chain recombines TRDV2 with TRDJ1; 9 positions match TRDD3. The germline V gene encodes CDR1 GEAIGNYY and CDR2 EKD. The CDR3 runs 17 residues. In DNA, the CDR3 is TGTGCCTTTGACACTATACGGCGGGGATACGAAGGCGATAAACTCATCTTT. Its translation: CAFDTIRRGYEGDKLIF.

As regards this clone: TCRdb pairs this DNA with a much larger clone's protein that differs at residue 7, likely a read error; the protein shown was translated from the DNA. Within the sample, other DNA sequences also encode this same CDR3. The chain is built from TRDV2 and TRDJ1, with a weak D call TRDD3 (6 bases). The germline V and J ends were trimmed by 1 base and 0 bases, with 32 bases remaining between them. This CDR3 is 22 amino acids long. From germline, CDR1 is GEAIGNYY and CDR2 EKD. The CDR3 region is CACDTLSDGGTNTGDYTDKLIF. CDR3 nucleotides: TGTGCCTGTGACACTTTAAGCGATGGGGGGACCAATACAGGGGACTACACCGATAAACTCATCTTT.

A remark on this clone: This likely traces to a read error, being one base from a far larger clone. The sample contains more than one DNA sequence encoding this CDR3. This chain joins TRDV2 and TRDJ1; D is perhaps TRDD3 (5 bases). TCRdb carries no J gene annotation; the J gene was assigned here by matching the DNA with germline. The CDR3 length is 18 residues. CDR1 is GEAIGNYY and CDR2 is EKD in the germline V gene. Trimming shortened V by 3 bases and J by 0 bases, and 22 bases separated the two germline ends. In DNA form, the CDR3 reads TGTGCCTGTGACTCCTTGTACTCCGAAGGGATTTACACCGATAAACTCATCTTT. It encodes CACDSLYSEGIYTDKLIF.

About this clone: This DNA's translation differs at residue 7 from TCRdb's protein, which comes from a much larger clone; a read error is likely, and the protein shown is translated from the DNA. The chain joins TRDV1 to TRDJ1; D possibly corresponds to TRDD3 (6 bases). In germline, CDR1 is TSWWSYY, CDR2 QGS. The CDR3 contains 15 residues. V was shortened by 0 bases and J by 5 bases, with 13 bases between the two germline ends. The CDR3 DNA is TGTGCTCTTGGGGAACTAAAGCTGGGGAGTGATAAACTCATCTTT. This codes for CALGELKLGSDKLIF.

This clone was picked up a small number of times. TCRdb's protein, taken from a much larger clone, differs from this DNA's translation at residue 14, likely owing to a read error; the protein displayed comes from the DNA. The chain links TRDV2 to TRDJ1; 11 bases match TRDD3. No J gene was available from TCRdb, and it was assigned here by a germline match of the DNA. CDR3 length: 19 amino acids. Per the germline V gene, CDR1 is GEAIGNYY and CDR2 is EKD. With V trimmed by 2 bases and J by 4 bases, 17 bases remained unmatched. The DNA for the CDR3 is TGTGCCTGTGACATTGTCGTACCTGGGGGATACCGAGAGGGCGATAAACTCATCTTT. It translates to CACDIVVPGGYREGDKLIF.

This clone appeared many times. TCRdb's listed protein matches a much larger clone and diverges from this DNA's translation at residue 19, likely through a read error; the protein shown comes from the DNA. The CDR3 nucleotides are TGTGCCTGTGACACCGTCCTACGGTCGGGAGAAACAGATAGAAGCTCCTGGGACGCCCGACAGATGTTTTTC. Its translation: CACDTVLRSGETDRSSWDARQMFF. The chain carries TRDV2 and TRDJ3; D is perhaps TRDD2 (6 bases). The J gene, missing from TCRdb, was assigned here through DNA to germline matching. The CDR3 length is 24 residues. Germline V gene lookup returns CDR1 GEAIGNYY and CDR2 EKD.

This clone was counted a few times. TCRdb attributes to this sequence the protein of a much larger clone, which differs from the DNA translation at residue 10; a read error is likely, and the protein displayed is translated from the DNA. This chain joins TRDV2 and TRDJ1; TRDD3 aligns across 10 bases. Here the J gene came from matching the DNA to germline, since TCRdb omits it. V shed 2 bases, J shed 2 bases, and the junction held 7 bases outside the gene matches. The CDR3 is 16 residues long. Per germline, CDR1 GEAIGNYY and CDR2 EKD. The CDR3 reads CACDNLGDTRTDKLIF. The CDR3 DNA is TGTGCCTGTGACAATTTGGGGGATACCAGGACCGATAAACTCATCTTT.

In its sample, this clone was seen a few times. The amino acid sequence in TCRdb belongs to a much larger clone and departs from this DNA's translation at residue 9, likely a sequencing read error; the sequence shown is translated from the DNA. This rearrangement joins TRDV1 to TRDJ3; D gene ambiguous. Here the J gene was assigned by germline matching of the DNA, as TCRdb has none. The germline gives CDR1 TSWWSYY, CDR2 QGS. Trimming removed 1 base at V and 4 bases at J, with 14 bases between. CDR3 length equals 18 residues. The CDR3 here is CALGERVVIGWDTRQMFF. CDR3 nucleotide sequence: TGTGCTCTTGGGGAACGGGTAGTAATCGGGTGGGACACCCGACAGATGTTTTTC.

Note on this clone: This DNA translates differently at residue 3 from the TCRdb protein, which is that of a much larger clone; a read error is likely, and the protein shown is the DNA's own translation. V is TRDV1 and J is TRDJ1; TRDD3 matches 13 bases. TCRdb records no J gene; here it was assigned by comparing the DNA to germline. CDR1 TSWWSYY and CDR2 QGS come from the germline V gene. The CDR3 is 27 amino acids. This CDR3 is CAPGELKRPSYATGGYVGMSSTDKLIF. For the CDR3, the DNA is TGTGCTCCTGGGGAACTAAAAAGGCCTTCCTACGCTACTGGGGGATACGTGGGTATGTCGTCCACCGATAAACTCATCTTT.

Comments on this clone: This DNA's translation differs at residue 18 from TCRdb's protein, which comes from a much larger clone; a read error is likely, and the protein shown is translated from the DNA. V gene TRDV2 combines with J gene TRDJ1; 8 bases map to TRDD3. The J gene was missing in TCRdb and was found by matching the end of the DNA to germline. The CDR3 consists of 24 residues. The junction had 30 bases not matched to a gene; V was cut back by 0 bases and J by 1 base. CDR1 GEAIGNYY and CDR2 EKD come from the germline V gene. The CDR3 sequence is CACDTVGPTPPSGGPPSCTDKLIF. The CDR3, as DNA: TGTGCCTGTGACACCGTCGGTCCTACACCACCATCTGGGGGACCCCCCTCGTGCACCGATAAACTCATCTTT.

A note on this clone: This DNA translates differently at residue 15 from the TCRdb protein, which is that of a much larger clone; a read error is likely, and the protein shown is the DNA's own translation. The rearrangement uses TRDV1 and TRDJ2, with 8 bases fitting TRDD3. This CDR3 has 20 residues. Germline V gives CDR1 TSWWSYY, CDR2 QGS. CDR3 nucleotide sequence: TGTGCTCTTGGGGACCCTTTCCTCGGGATACGCGAGGCTTTGGCAGCACAACTCTTCTTT. Protein product: CALGDPFLGIREALAAQLFF.

This clone was seen more than once but under ten times. A far more abundant clone sits one base away, making this likely a read error. Distinct nucleotide sequences in the sample also encode this CDR3. TRDV1 is the V gene, and the J gene was not called; whether TRDD3, the table's D call, matches the DNA was not checked. The CDR3 sequence is 23 residues long. From germline, CDR1 is TSWWSYY and CDR2 QGS. CDR3 DNA sequence: TGTGCTCTTGGGGGGGGCTTCCTTACACTTAACTGGGGGATACCCGGGTACACCGATAAACTCATCTTC. Encoded protein: CALGGGFLTLNWGIPGYTDKLIF.

This clone has a handful of counts. This probably arose from a read error, given a far larger clone one base away. Other DNA sequences in this sample translate to the same CDR3. CDR3 sequence (DNA): TGTGCCTGTGATTTCCTGGGGGACACCGATAAACTCATCTTT. Its protein is CACDFLGDTDKLIF. J is TRDJ1 and V is TRDV2; 7 bases are a match to TRDD3. TCRdb lists no J gene, so it was determined here by aligning the DNA to germline. Germline-derived CDR1 and CDR2 are GEAIGNYY and EKD. J lost 0 bases, V lost 4 bases, and 4 bases had no gene match. The CDR3 covers 14 residues.

Worth noting for this clone: The protein in TCRdb stems from a much larger clone and differs at residue 11 from this DNA's translation, likely a read error; here the protein is translated from the DNA. The rearrangement uses TRDV1 and TRDJ1, with 10 bases that match TRDD3. The J gene is not listed in TCRdb, so it was assigned here from a DNA match to germline. CDR3 length: 16 amino acids. After removal of 8 bases from V and 5 bases from J, the junction contained 14 bases not matched to a gene. Germline CDR1 reads TSWWSYY; CDR2 reads QGS. CDR3 nucleotides: TGTGCTCTTACATTCCCGTACTGGGGGATCGCAGATAAACTCATCTTT. This sequence encodes CALTFPYWGIADKLIF.

Within the sample, this clone is medium-sized. The same CDR3 can be traced to other DNA sequences in this sample. J is TRDJ1 and V is TRAV23/DV6; D not resolved. V was pared by 1 base and J by 2 bases, with 9 bases between. This CDR3 is built from 13 residues. The V gene's germline CDR1 is NTAFDY and CDR2 IRPDVSE (reference sequence). The CDR3 bases are TGTGCAGCAAGCTGGTGGGAGACCGATAAACTCATCTTT. It specifies CAASWWETDKLIF.

This clone was seen only a few times. The protein given by TCRdb reflects a much larger clone and differs at residue 14 from this DNA's translation, likely from a read error; the protein shown is the DNA's translation. The CDR3 loop reads CALGEFGIFWGIFSDKLIF. The CDR3 DNA is TGTGCTCTTGGGGAATTCGGCATTTTCTGGGGGATCTTCTCCGATAAACTCATCTTT. J is TRDJ1 and V is TRDV1; the match to TRDD3 covers 9 bases. Matching the DNA to germline supplied the J gene, which TCRdb does not give. Germline CDR1 reads TSWWSYY; CDR2 reads QGS. This CDR3 region has 19 residues. Trimming cost V 2 bases and J 3 bases; bases outside gene matches: 16.

This clone was counted at least ten times. Translating this DNA gives a protein that differs at residue 10 from the TCRdb one, which belongs to a much larger clone; a read error is likely, and the protein shown is this translation. The chain combines TRDV2 with TRDJ1; no firm D call. CDR3 length equals 15 residues. Germline CDR1 reads GEAIGNYY; CDR2 reads EKD. V lost 0 bases to trimming and J lost 3 bases, with 13 bases between them. The CDR3, as DNA: TGTGCCTGTGACACCCGTGGGACAACGGCCGATAAACTCATCTTT. It codes for CACDTRGTTADKLIF.

In its sample, this clone was seen a few times. A read error likely explains why the TCRdb protein, taken from a much larger clone, differs from this DNA's translation at residue 7; the protein shown is translated from the DNA. J is TRDJ1 and V is TRDV2; D gene uncertain. The CDR3 extends over 16 amino acids. V lost 3 bases and J 2 bases, leaving 18 bases between the germline ends. From germline, CDR1 is GEAIGNYY and CDR2 EKD. DNA for the CDR3: TGTGCCTGTGACGACCTCCCCCTTGAATTTACCGATAAACTCATCTTT. Encoded protein: CACDDLPLEFTDKLIF.

In this sample, this clone turned up many times. The chain uses TRDV1 and TRDJ1, with TRDD3 matching 9 bases. Germline lookup yields CDR1 TSWWSYY and CDR2 QGS. The CDR3 is 18 amino acids. V lost 0 bases to trimming and J lost 5 bases; unmatched junction nucleotides: 13. CDR3 nucleotide sequence: TGTGCTCTTGGGGAACTATTACTAGGGGGGATACCCAGAGATAAACTCATCTTT. Translating gives CALGELLLGGIPRDKLIF.